Each of the 5 T cell receptor beta chains below was sequenced from the same sample in a study of CD8+ T cells in alopecia areata. RNA, once extracted, was reverse transcribed into cDNA for use as the sequencing template. TCRdb's table, derived via immunoSEQ multiplex PCR, lists solely in-frame clones and lacks some. The repertoire holds 180,000 or so clones, with 51% as singletons. Documented treatment: oral pan-JAK inhibitor, 5-10 mg twice daily. The sequencing used CD8+ T cells sorted from blood, collected around week 53, from a patient treated with tofacitinib. The source is a human donor with alopecia areata.

This chain connects TRBV6-5 to TRBJ2-2; 7 nucleotides line up with TRBD1. Germline V gene sequence: CDR1 MNHEY, CDR2 SVGAGI. V shed 7 bases and J 5 bases; nucleotides not matched to a gene: 7. The CDR3 length is 14 residues. CDR3: CASTPRQGTGELFF. The CDR3 DNA is TGTGCCAGCACCCCCCGACAGGGAACCGGGGAGCTGTTTTTT.

The rearrangement uses TRBV14 and TRBJ2-7; possible D gene TRBD1, 5 bases. V gave up 1 base and J gave up 6 bases, with 7 bases separating them. The CDR3 spans 12 residues. CDR1 SGHDN and CDR2 FVKESK come from the germline V gene. CDR3 residues: CASSQVDSEQYF. DNA for the CDR3: TGTGCCAGCAGCCAAGTTGACAGCGAGCAGTACTTC.

This clone was observed a handful of times. The CDR3 DNA reads TGTGCCAGCAGCCTTAGACCCTCTAGCGGGGCTGCTGGAGATACGCAGTATTTT. This sequence encodes CASSLRPSSGAAGDTQYF. The chain has TRBV7-2 and TRBJ2-3; 9 nucleotides align to TRBD2. Trimming took 5 bases from V and 5 from J; bases not matched to a gene: 17. This CDR3 region has 18 residues. Germline V CDR1 and CDR2: SGHTA, FQGNSA.

The chain links TRBV13 to TRBJ2-5, with a possible D match to TRBD2 (6 bases). The V gene lost 0 bases and the J gene lost 4 bases, with 9 bases spanning the gap. Germline-derived CDR1 and CDR2 are PRHDT and FYEKMQ (reference sequence). The CDR3 totals 14 residues. The CDR3, as DNA: TGTGCCAGCAGCTTAGGTGAGGGAGGAGAGACCCAGTACTTC. Translation gives CASSLGEGGETQYF.

This clone was seen more than once but under ten times. The chain employs TRBV7-9 and TRBJ2-7; no clear D. In germline, CDR1 is SEHNR, CDR2 FQNEAQ (reference sequence). Trimming pared 3 bases from V and 0 bases from J, leaving 9 bases between. The length of the CDR3 is 14 residues. The CDR3 loop reads CASSFLESSYEQYF. DNA for the CDR3: TGTGCCAGCAGCTTCCTGGAGAGCTCCTACGAGCAGTACTTC.